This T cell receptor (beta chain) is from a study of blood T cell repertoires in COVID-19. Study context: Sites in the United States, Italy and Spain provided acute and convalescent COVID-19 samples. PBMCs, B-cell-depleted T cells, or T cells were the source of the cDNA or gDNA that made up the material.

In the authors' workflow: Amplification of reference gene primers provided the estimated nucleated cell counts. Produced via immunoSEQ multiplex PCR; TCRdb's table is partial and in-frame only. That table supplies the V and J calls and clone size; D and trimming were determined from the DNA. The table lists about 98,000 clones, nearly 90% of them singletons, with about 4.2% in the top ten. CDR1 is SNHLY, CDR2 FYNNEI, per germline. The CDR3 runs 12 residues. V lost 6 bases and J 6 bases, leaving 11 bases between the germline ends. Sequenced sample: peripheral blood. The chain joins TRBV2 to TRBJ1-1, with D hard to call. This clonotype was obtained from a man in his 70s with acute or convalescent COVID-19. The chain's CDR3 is CASSLGYAEAFF. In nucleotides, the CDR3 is TGTGCCAGCAGCCTCGGGTATGCTGAAGCTTTCTTT.